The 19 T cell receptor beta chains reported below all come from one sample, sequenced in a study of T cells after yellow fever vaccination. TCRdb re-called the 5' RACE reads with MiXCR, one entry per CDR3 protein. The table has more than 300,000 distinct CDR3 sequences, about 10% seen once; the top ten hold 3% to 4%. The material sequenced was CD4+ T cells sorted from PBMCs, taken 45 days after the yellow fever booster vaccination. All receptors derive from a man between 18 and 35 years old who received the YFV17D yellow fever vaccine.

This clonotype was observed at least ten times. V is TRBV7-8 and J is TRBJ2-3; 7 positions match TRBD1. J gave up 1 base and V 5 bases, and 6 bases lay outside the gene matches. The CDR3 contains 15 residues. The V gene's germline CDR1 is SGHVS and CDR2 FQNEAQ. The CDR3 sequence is CASSKGGAGTDTQYF. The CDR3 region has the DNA TGTGCCAGCAGCAAAGGGGGCGCGGGCACAGATACGCAGTATTTT.

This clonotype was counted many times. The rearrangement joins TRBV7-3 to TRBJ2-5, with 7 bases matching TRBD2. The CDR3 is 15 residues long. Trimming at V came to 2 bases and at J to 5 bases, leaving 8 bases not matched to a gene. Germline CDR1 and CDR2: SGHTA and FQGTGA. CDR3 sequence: CASSLAGVPQETQYF. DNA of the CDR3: TGTGCCAGCAGCTTAGCGGGGGTCCCTCAGGAGACCCAGTACTTC.

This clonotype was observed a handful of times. CDR3 sequence reads: CASSYRPTGYSDEQYF. The CDR3 DNA sequence: TGTGCCAGCAGTTATAGGCCCACGGGGTATAGCGACGAGCAGTACTTC. V and J are TRBV6-2 or TRBV6-3 and TRBJ2-7, with D perhaps TRBD2 (5 bases). CDR1 and CDR2 (germline): MNHEY, SVGEGT. Trimming cost V 3 bases and J 5 bases, with 20 bases left between them. This CDR3 contains 16 residues.

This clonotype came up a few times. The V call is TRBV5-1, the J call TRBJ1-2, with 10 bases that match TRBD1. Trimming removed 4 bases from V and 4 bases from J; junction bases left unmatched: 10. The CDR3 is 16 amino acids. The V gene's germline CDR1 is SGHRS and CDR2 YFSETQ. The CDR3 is CASSLDRDRGSYGYTF. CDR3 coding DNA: TGCGCCAGCAGCCTGGATCGGGACAGGGGAAGCTATGGCTACACCTTC. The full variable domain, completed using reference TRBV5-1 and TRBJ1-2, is KAGVTQTPRYLIKTRGQQVTLSCSPISGHRSVSWYQQTPGQGLQFLFEYFSETQRNKGNFPGRFSGRQFSNSRSEMNVSTLELGDSALYLCASSLDRDRGSYGYTFGSGTRLTVV.

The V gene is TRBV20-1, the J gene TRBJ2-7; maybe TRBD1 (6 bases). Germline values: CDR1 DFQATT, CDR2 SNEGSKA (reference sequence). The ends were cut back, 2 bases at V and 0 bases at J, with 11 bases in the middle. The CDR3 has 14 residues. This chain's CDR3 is CSARPGVYSYEQYF. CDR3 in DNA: TGCAGTGCTAGACCAGGGGTCTACTCCTACGAGCAGTACTTC.

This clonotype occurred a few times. The CDR3 is CASSIEGLPPDTQYF. The CDR3 nucleotides read TGTGCCAGTAGTATAGAGGGCCTGCCACCAGATACGCAGTATTTT. The V and J genes are TRBV19 and TRBJ2-3; no clear D gene. The germline V and J ends were trimmed by 0 bases and 4 bases, with 11 bases remaining between them. The CDR3 extends over 15 amino acids. CDR1 and CDR2 from the germline V gene are LNHDA and SQIVND (reference sequence).

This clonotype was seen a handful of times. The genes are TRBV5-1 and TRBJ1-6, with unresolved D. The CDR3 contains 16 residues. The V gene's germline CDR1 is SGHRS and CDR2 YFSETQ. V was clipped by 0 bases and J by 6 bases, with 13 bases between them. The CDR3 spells CASSLGRAQVNSPLHF. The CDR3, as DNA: TGCGCCAGCAGCTTGGGCCGGGCCCAGGTTAATTCACCCCTCCACTTT. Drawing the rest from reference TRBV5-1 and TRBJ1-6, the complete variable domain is KAGVTQTPRYLIKTRGQQVTLSCSPISGHRSVSWYQQTPGQGLQFLFEYFSETQRNKGNFPGRFSGRQFSNSRSEMNVSTLELGDSALYLCASSLGRAQVNSPLHFGNGTRLTVT.

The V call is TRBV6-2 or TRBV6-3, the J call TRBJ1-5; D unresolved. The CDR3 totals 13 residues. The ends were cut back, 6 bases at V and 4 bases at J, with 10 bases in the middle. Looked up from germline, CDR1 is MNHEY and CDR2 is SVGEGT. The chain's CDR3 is CASRADGNQPQHF. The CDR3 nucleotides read TGTGCCAGCAGGGCGGACGGAAATCAGCCCCAGCATTTT.

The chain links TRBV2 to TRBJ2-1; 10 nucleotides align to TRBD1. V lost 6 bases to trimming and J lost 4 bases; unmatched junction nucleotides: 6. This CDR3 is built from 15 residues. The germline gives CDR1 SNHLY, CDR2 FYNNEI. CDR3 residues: CASSGTGVHYNEQFF. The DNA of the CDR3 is TGTGCCAGCAGCGGGACAGGGGTTCATTACAATGAGCAGTTCTTC.

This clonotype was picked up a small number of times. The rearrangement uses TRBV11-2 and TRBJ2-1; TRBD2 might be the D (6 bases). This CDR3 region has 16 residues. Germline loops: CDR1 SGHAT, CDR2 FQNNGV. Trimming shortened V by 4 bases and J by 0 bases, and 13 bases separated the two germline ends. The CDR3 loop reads CASSSLRGLSYNEQFF. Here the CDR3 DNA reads TGTGCCAGCAGCTCTCTGCGGGGCCTCTCCTACAATGAGCAGTTCTTC.

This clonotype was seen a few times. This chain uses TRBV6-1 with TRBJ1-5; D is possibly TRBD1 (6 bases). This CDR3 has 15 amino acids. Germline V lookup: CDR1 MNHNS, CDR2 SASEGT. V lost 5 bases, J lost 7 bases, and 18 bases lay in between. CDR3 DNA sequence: TGTGCCAGCAGTTATAATCCTACAGGGTGGCAGCCCCAGCATTTT. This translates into CASSYNPTGWQPQHF.

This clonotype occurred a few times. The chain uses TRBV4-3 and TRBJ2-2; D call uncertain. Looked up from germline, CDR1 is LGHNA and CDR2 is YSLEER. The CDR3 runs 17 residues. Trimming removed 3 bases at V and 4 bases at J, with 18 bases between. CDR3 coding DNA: TGCGCCAGCAGCCACCTTCTAAATTCCGGTTTCACCGGGGAGCTGTTTTTT. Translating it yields CASSHLLNSGFTGELFF.

As DNA, the CDR3 is TGTGCCAGCAGTCAGGGTCAAGGGCAGTATTTT. It yields the protein CASSQGQGQYF. V and J are TRBV6-2 or TRBV6-3 and TRBJ2-3, with D perhaps TRBD1 (5 bases). V dropped 5 bases and J dropped 11 bases, with 11 bases sitting between them. Germline loops: CDR1 MNHEY, CDR2 SVGEGT. The CDR3 sequence is 11 residues long.

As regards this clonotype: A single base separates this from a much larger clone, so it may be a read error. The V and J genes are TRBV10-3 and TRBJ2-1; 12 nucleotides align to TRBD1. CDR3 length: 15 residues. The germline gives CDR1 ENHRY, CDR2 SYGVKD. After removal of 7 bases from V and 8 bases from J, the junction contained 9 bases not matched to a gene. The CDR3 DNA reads TGTGCCATCAAGAGGGACAGGGGGCCTTACCATGAGCAGTTCTTC. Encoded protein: CAIKRDRGPYHEQFF.

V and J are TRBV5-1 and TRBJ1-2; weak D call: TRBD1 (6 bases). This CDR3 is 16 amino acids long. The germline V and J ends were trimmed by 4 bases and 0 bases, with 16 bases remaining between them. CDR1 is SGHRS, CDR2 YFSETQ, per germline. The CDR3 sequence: CASSPVLRGTNYGYTF. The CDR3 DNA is TGCGCCAGCAGCCCGGTTCTAAGGGGGACTAACTATGGCTACACCTTC.

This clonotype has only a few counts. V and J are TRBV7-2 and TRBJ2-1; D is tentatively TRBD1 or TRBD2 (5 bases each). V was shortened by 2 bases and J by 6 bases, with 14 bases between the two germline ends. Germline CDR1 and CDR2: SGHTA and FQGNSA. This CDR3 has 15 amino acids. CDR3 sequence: CASSLMGPPGNEQFF. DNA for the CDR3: TGTGCCAGCAGCTTAATGGGACCCCCGGGCAATGAGCAGTTCTTC.

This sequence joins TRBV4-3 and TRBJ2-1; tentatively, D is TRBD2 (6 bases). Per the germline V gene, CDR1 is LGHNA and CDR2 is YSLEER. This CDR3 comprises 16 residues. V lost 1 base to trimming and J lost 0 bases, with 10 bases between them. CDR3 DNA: TGCGCCAGCAGCCAAGCTCTAGCGTACTCCTACAATGAGCAGTTCTTC. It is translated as CASSQALAYSYNEQFF.

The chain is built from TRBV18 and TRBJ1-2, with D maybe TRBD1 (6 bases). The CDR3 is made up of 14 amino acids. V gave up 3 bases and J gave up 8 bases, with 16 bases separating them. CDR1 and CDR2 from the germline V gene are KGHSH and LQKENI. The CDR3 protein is CASSPVGGFDGYTF. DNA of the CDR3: TGTGCCAGCTCACCGGTAGGGGGTTTCGACGGCTACACCTTC.

CDR3 coding DNA: TGCGCCAGCAGCTTGAGTAGCGGGGCCACAGAGACCCAGTACTTC. Translating gives CASSLSSGATETQYF. The V and J genes are TRBV5-1 and TRBJ2-5, with TRBD2 matching 8 bases. Unmatched junction bases numbered 6, after V lost 1 base and J lost 4 bases. Germline V gives CDR1 SGHRS, CDR2 YFSETQ. The length of the CDR3 is 15 residues.